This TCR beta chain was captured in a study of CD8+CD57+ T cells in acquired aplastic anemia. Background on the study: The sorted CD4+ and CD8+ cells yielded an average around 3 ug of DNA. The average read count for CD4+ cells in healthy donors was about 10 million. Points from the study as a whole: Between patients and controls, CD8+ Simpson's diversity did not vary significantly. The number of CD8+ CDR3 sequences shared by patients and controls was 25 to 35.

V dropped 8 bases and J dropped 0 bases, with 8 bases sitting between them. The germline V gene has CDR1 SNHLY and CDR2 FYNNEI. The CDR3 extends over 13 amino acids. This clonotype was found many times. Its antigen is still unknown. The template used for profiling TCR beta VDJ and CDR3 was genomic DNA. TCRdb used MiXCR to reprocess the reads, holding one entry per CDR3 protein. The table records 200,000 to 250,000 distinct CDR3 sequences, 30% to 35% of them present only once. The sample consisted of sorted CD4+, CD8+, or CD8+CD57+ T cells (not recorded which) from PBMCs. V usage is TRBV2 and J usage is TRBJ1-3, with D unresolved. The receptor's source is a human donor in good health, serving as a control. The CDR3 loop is CASVANSGNTIYF. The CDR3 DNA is TGTGCCAGCGTTGCCAACTCTGGAAACACCATATATTTT.